This T cell receptor (beta chain) comes out of a study of OX40 agonist ivuxolimab in advanced cancers. Study at large: Three patients, one with hepatocellular carcinoma and two with cutaneous melanoma, responded partially. Study-wide results and limits: Clonal expansion was seen in CD4+ and CD8+ blood T cells by week 6 at 0.1 to 3.0 mg/kg.

Worth noting for this clone: The target antigen is unknown.

Trimming pared 0 bases from V and 4 bases from J, leaving 7 bases between. The CDR3 loop spans 13 amino acids. Looked up from germline, CDR1 is LNHNV and CDR2 is YYDKDF (reference sequence). Sequencing was performed with immunoSEQ multiplex PCR; in TCRdb, only in-frame clones are kept and a portion is missing. The repertoire holds 70,000 to 95,000 clones, with 80% to 90% as singletons. This rearrangement joins TRBV15 to TRBJ2-7; no reliable D call. Sequenced here: CD4+ or CD8+ T cells sorted from blood, sampled in a trial of the OX40 agonist ivuxolimab. This TCR was sampled from an adult with an advanced solid tumor such as melanoma, head and neck, liver or kidney cancer. The CDR3 loop reads CATSRDFGYEQYF. DNA of the CDR3: TGTGCCACCAGCAGAGATTTTGGGTACGAGCAGTACTTC.